This TCR beta chain derives from a study of OX40 agonist ivuxolimab in advanced cancers. Overall study context: Subjects had a mean age of 60 years, with a range of about 20 to 85; around 83% were male.

Germline V gene sequence: CDR1 MGHRA, CDR2 YSYEKL. This CDR3 is 15 amino acids long. The germline V and J ends were trimmed by 2 bases and 0 bases, with 7 bases remaining between them. Points on this clone: Its specificity is not known.

Study conclusions and caveats: Among patients with partial responses at 0.1-3.0 mg/kg, clonal expansion was among the lowest. It was also the case that some nonresponders had low normalized T-cell clonal expansion.

Profiled with immunoSEQ multiplex PCR; TCRdb holds only in-frame clones, not every one. Found here are fewer than 95,000 clones, 75% to 90% of them singletons; the top ten hold 7% to 8.5%. The receptor was isolated from an adult with an advanced solid tumor such as melanoma, head and neck, liver or kidney cancer. The chain employs TRBV4-1 and TRBJ2-2; D possibly corresponds to TRBD2 (6 bases). This specimen consisted of CD4+ or CD8+ T cells sorted from blood, obtained in a trial of the OX40 agonist ivuxolimab. CDR3 amino acids: CASSQPGANTGELFF. CDR3 sequence (DNA): TGCGCCAGCAGCCAACCGGGAGCGAACACCGGGGAGCTGTTTTTT.